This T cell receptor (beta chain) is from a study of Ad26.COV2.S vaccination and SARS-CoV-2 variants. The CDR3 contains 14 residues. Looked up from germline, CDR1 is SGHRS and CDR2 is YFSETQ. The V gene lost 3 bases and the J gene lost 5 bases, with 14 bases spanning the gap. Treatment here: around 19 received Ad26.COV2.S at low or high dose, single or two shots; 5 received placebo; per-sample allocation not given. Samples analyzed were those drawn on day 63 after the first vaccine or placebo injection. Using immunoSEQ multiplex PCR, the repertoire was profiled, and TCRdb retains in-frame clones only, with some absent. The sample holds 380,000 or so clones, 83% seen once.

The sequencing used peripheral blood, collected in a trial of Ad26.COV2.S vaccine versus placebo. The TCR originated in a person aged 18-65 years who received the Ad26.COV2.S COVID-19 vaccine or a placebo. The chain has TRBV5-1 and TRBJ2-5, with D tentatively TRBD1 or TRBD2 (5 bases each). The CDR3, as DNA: TGCGCCAGCAGCTCCCAGGCCAGGGAGGAGACCCAGTACTTC. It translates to CASSSQAREETQYF.